This entry lists 5 T cell receptor beta chains sequenced from one sample in a study of breast tumors, draining lymph nodes, adjacent tissues. Via MiXCR, TCRdb re-called the multiplex PCR reads, giving one row per CDR3 protein. This sample carries about 300,000 distinct CDR3 sequences, roughly 30% of them seen once, and the ten largest clones take under 1.2%. Axillary draining lymph nodes of breast cancer patients supplied the node samples. Sample: axillary lymph node tissue. These receptors all come from a female donor with breast cancer. Some clones in this sample may be carry-over from other donors' samples.

This clonotype has at least ten counts. The chain couples TRBV7-2 to TRBJ2-3, with 11 bases fitting TRBD2. The germline CDR1 and CDR2 sequences are SGHTA and FQGNSA. This CDR3 spans 18 amino acids. The V gene end was trimmed by 0 bases and the J gene end by 2 bases; junction bases not matched to a gene: 7. The CDR3 coding sequence is TGTGCCAGCAGCTTAGCGCCGCTAGCGGGAGGCTCCACAGATACGCAGTATTTT. It yields the protein CASSLAPLAGGSTDTQYF.

This chain links TRBV15 with TRBJ2-3, with 7 bases fitting TRBD2. The V gene's germline CDR1 is LNHNV and CDR2 YYDKDF (reference sequence). Trimming at V came to 2 bases and at J to 3 bases, leaving 11 bases not matched to a gene. This CDR3 comprises 17 residues. The CDR3 DNA reads as TGTGCCACCAGCAGAAACCGAGGACTAGACGGGACAGATACGCAGTATTTT. It yields the protein CATSRNRGLDGTDTQYF.

The gene calls are TRBV29-1 and TRBJ2-5; TRBD2 agrees at 11 bases. Germline lookup yields CDR1 SQVTM and CDR2 ANQGSEA. The V gene end was trimmed by 4 bases and the J gene end by 2 bases; junction bases not matched to a gene: 3. The CDR3 totals 14 residues. The CDR3 DNA sequence: TGCAGCGTTGGCGCTAGCGGGAGGCAAGAGACCCAGTACTTC. Translation: CSVGASGRQETQYF.

V is TRBV6-6 and J is TRBJ1-4; D possibly corresponds to TRBD1 (6 bases). The CDR3 consists of 17 residues. Germline V gene data show CDR1 as MNHNY and CDR2 as SVGAGI (reference sequence). Trimming took off 0 bases at V and 8 bases at J, with 19 bases between the two ends. Written as DNA, the CDR3 is TGTGCCAGCAGTTACTCTTCGGGGGGCTACGGAGGGGAAAAACTGTTTTTT. It encodes CASSYSSGGYGGEKLFF.

This clonotype was counted at least ten times. The chain uses TRBV7-9 and TRBJ1-4; D gene unclear. The length of the CDR3 is 15 residues. Germline-derived CDR1 and CDR2 are SEHNR and FQNEAQ (reference sequence). V lost 4 bases and J lost 8, with 17 bases in between. CDR3 nucleotide sequence: TGTGCCAGCAGCTCCGACTCGACCCTAGGGGAAAAACTGTTTTTT. This sequence encodes CASSSDSTLGEKLFF. The full variable domain, with the rest looked up from reference TRBV7-9 and TRBJ1-4, is DTGVSQNPRHKITKRGQNVTFRCDPISEHNRLYWYRQTLGQGPEFLTYFQNEAQLEKSRLLSDRFSAERPKGSFSTLEIQRTEQGDSAMYLCASSSDSTLGEKLFFGSGTQLSVL.